The 13 T cell receptor beta chains listed next were all sequenced from one sample in a study of cytomegalovirus exposure and HLA in healthy donors. 60 Vbeta and 13 Jbeta primers were used in PCR. Here immunoSEQ multiplex PCR was the method, and the copy in TCRdb shows in-frame clones only, minus some. The table includes about 200,000 clones, about four fifths detected once. The sequenced material came from PBMCs. These receptors were collected from a girl between 10 and 17 years old in good health and CMV-seropositive.

In DNA form, the CDR3 reads TGTGCCAGCTCATCCCGGGGGAGCACAGATACGCAGTATTTT. Protein sequence: CASSSRGSTDTQYF. The chain uses TRBV18 and TRBJ2-3, with D maybe TRBD2 (6 bases). This CDR3 region has 14 residues. CDR1 is KGHSH and CDR2 is LQKENI in the germline V gene. Trimming cost V 5 bases and J 0 bases, with 9 bases left between them.

The V and J genes are TRBV6-6 and TRBJ2-7, with 7 positions matching TRBD2. The CDR3 has 12 amino acids. Losses at the gene ends were 2 bases for V and 7 bases for J; bases not matched to a gene: 2. Germline CDR1 MNHNY, CDR2 SVGAGI (reference sequence). The CDR3 DNA reads TGTGCCAGCAGTTACGCGGGGGAGGAGCAGTACTTC. Residues: CASSYAGEEQYF.

This sequence joins TRBV2 and TRBJ2-5, with D maybe TRBD1 (6 bases). Germline V CDR1 and CDR2: SNHLY, FYNNEI. This CDR3 has 11 amino acids. CDR3 in amino acids: CAGTPHETQYF. The CDR3 nucleotides are TGTGCTGGGACACCCCATGAGACCCAGTACTTC.

This clone was recorded a few times. The J gene is TRBJ2-5, the V gene TRBV5-4; 14 positions agree with TRBD2. Looked up from germline, CDR1 is SGHNT and CDR2 is YYREEE (reference sequence). The CDR3 has 17 amino acids. Unmatched junction bases numbered 4, after V lost 0 bases and J lost 3 bases. For the CDR3, the DNA is TGTGCCAGCAGCTTGGGACTAGCGGGGGGGCCGGAAGAGACCCAGTACTTC. Protein product: CASSLGLAGGPEETQYF.

V gene TRBV7-2 combines with J gene TRBJ1-2; D gene uncertain. This CDR3 region has 12 residues. The germline V gene encodes CDR1 SGHTA and CDR2 FQGNSA. With 0 bases removed from V and 5 bases from J, the gap between germline ends came to 4 bases. The CDR3 region is CASSLASYGYTF. The CDR3 coding sequence is TGTGCCAGCAGCTTAGCGAGTTATGGCTACACCTTC.

The rearrangement joins TRBV7-2 to TRBJ2-7; D is ambiguous. The CDR3 totals 15 residues. The V end was cut by 0 bases, the J end by 3 bases, with 12 bases between. CDR1 is SGHTA, CDR2 FQGNSA, per germline. The CDR3 here is CASSLALSAIYEQYF. For the CDR3, the DNA is TGTGCCAGCAGCTTAGCGCTCTCAGCGATCTACGAGCAGTACTTC.

The rearrangement links TRBV10-3 to TRBJ2-5; TRBD1 matches 7 bases. Germline V gives CDR1 ENHRY, CDR2 SYGVKD. CDR3 length: 14 residues. The junction had 4 bases not matched to a gene; V was cut back by 6 bases and J by 0 bases. The DNA of the CDR3 is TGTGCCATCAGGACCGGACAGGACCAAGAGACCCAGTACTTC. Its translation: CAIRTGQDQETQYF.

This chain links TRBV7-2 with TRBJ1-2; TRBD1 is a possible D gene (5 bases). The CDR3 runs 15 residues. The V end lost 0 bases, the J end lost 4 bases, and 12 bases lay between the germline ends. The germline CDR1 and CDR2 sequences are SGHTA and FQGNSA. The CDR3 region is CASSLATDPLYGYTF. As DNA, the CDR3 is TGTGCCAGCAGCTTAGCGACAGACCCACTCTATGGCTACACCTTC.

The J gene is TRBJ1-6, the V gene TRBV18, with D uncertain. Germline loops: CDR1 KGHSH, CDR2 LQKENI. The CDR3 consists of 16 residues. Trimming removed 4 bases at V and 9 bases at J, with 19 bases between. The CDR3 here is CASSREGRGGTSPLHF. CDR3 nucleotide sequence: TGTGCCAGCTCACGCGAGGGCCGGGGTGGCACTTCACCCCTCCACTTT.

The rearrangement joins TRBV4-1 to TRBJ1-1; 7 bases fit TRBD1. V shed 4 bases, J shed 3 bases, and the junction held 5 bases outside the gene matches. Germline lookup yields CDR1 MGHRA and CDR2 YSYEKL. The CDR3 loop spans 14 amino acids. CDR3 protein: CASSRTGEYTEAFF. CDR3 nucleotide sequence: TGCGCCAGCAGCCGAACAGGGGAGTACACTGAAGCTTTCTTT.

This chain connects TRBV13 to TRBJ2-3; TRBD1 aligns across 9 bases. The J segment lost 6 bases and the V segment lost 4 bases, leaving 11 bases of the junction unmatched. The CDR3 is 16 amino acids. In germline, CDR1 is PRHDT, CDR2 FYEKMQ (reference sequence). The CDR3 loop reads CASSSLGDRDWDTQYF. CDR3 in DNA: TGTGCCAGCAGCTCCCTCGGGGACAGGGATTGGGATACGCAGTATTTT. Together with reference TRBV13 and TRBJ2-3, the CDR3 gives the full variable domain: AAGVIQSPRHLIKEKRETATLKCYPIPRHDTVYWYQQGPGQDPQFLISFYEKMQSDKGSIPDRFSAQQFSDYHSELNMSSLELGDSALYFCASSSLGDRDWDTQYFGPGTRLTVL.

This chain links TRBV27 with TRBJ2-1, with TRBD2 as a possible D gene (7 bases). Germline CDR1 reads MNHEY; CDR2 reads SMNVEV (reference sequence). V was shortened by 0 bases and J by 9 bases, with 15 bases between the two germline ends. There are 15 residues in the CDR3. CDR3 coding DNA: TGTGCCAGCAGTTTATCGGGGGGGGCCTTGGGTGAGCAGTTCTTC. Translating gives CASSLSGGALGEQFF.

The chain recombines TRBV19 with TRBJ2-2; no reliable D call. CDR3 size: 14 residues. V was shortened by 3 bases and J by 2 bases, with 7 bases between the two germline ends. The germline V gene has CDR1 LNHDA and CDR2 SQIVND (reference sequence). The CDR3 protein is CASSINSNTGELFF. The CDR3 DNA follows: TGTGCCAGTAGTATTAACAGTAACACCGGGGAGCTGTTTTTT.